This is a list of T cell receptor beta chains from one sample in a study of prognosis after radiotherapy for stage I lung cancer. TCRdb analysed the multiplex PCR reads with MiXCR anew, one entry per CDR3 protein. The repertoire consists of some 15,000 distinct CDR3 sequences, with about a sixth occurring once and the leading ten covering 35% to 45%. The sample in question was PBMCs, obtained before or after stereotactic body radiation therapy (not recorded which). The receptors were gathered from a donor over 45 with non-small cell lung cancer. The CDR3 runs from the conserved cysteine through the conserved F or W. Fields, in order: J gene, clone size, V gene, D gene, CDR3 DNA, CDR3 protein. D genes are given only for firm matches. Some rows have no size entry. The others give once, few or many, or a class for an expanded clone.

TRBJ1-3	many	TRBV19	.	TGTGCCAGTACCCCCCCTCCTGGAAACACCATATATTTT	CASTPPPGNTIYF
TRBJ2-1	many	TRBV15	.	TGTGCCACCAGCAGGAGAGACAGGTTTAAGCCCTACAATGAGCAGTTCTTC	CATSRRDRFKPYNEQFF
TRBJ1-5	many	TRBV7-2	.	TGTGCCAGCAGCTTAGCTGCAGGGGCCCTCAATCAGCCCCAGCATTTT	CASSLAAGALNQPQHF
TRBJ1-6	medium-sized	TRBV6-5	TRBD1	TGTGCCAGCAGTTCCCCGGGACAGGCAAGCTCCTATAATTCACCCCTCCACTTT	CASSSPGQASSYNSPLHF
TRBJ2-7	few	TRBV5-8	.	TGTGCCAGCAGCTTGGTACAGGGTGTTTCCTACGAGCAGTACTTC	CASSLVQGVSYEQYF
TRBJ2-2	many	TRBV19	TRBD2	TGTGCCAGTAGGGTAGGACTAGCGCTGTCCGGGGAGCTGTTTTTT	CASRVGLALSGELFF
TRBJ2-3	many	TRBV10-3	.	TGTGCCATCAGTGAGTCTGGCCGAACGCAGTATTTT	CAISESGRTQYF
TRBJ2-1	few	TRBV6-2/TRBV6-3	.	TGTGCCAGCAGGCTTGGTGGGGGGTGCTACAATGAGCAGCTCTTC	CASRLGGGCYNEQLF
TRBJ2-5	many	TRBV5-1	.	TGCGCCAGCAGCTCCCAGCCGGCGGGAACCCAAGAGACCCAGTACTTC	CASSSQPAGTQETQYF
TRBJ2-3	many	TRBV19	TRBD1	TGTGCCAGTAGCACCGGGACAGGGGACACAGATACGCAGTATTTT	CASSTGTGDTDTQYF
TRBJ1-2	many	TRBV28	.	TGTGCCAGCAGTTCCAGGACGGATGGCTACACCTTC	CASSSRTDGYTF
TRBJ1-2	.	TRBV4-1	TRBD1	TGCGCCAGCAGCCAAGGACAGGGTGACGGCTACACCTTC	CASSQGQGDGYTF
TRBJ2-7	.	TRBV27	.	TGTGCCAGCAGTTTCAGTGGGGGTGACGAGCAGTACTTC	CASSFSGGDEQYF
TRBJ2-6	many	TRBV6-1	.	TGTGCCAGCAGCGACTTCAACTCTGGGGCCAACGTCCTGACTTTC	CASSDFNSGANVLTF
TRBJ1-5	many	TRBV7-9	.	TGTGCCAGCCAGGGTCCGGGCAATGGCCAGCCCCAGCATTTT	CASQGPGNGQPQHF
TRBJ1-5	many	TRBV28	.	TGTGCCAGCAGTGGACAGTTCAACCTTGGCAATCAGCCCCAGCATTTT	CASSGQFNLGNQPQHF
TRBJ2-3	many	TRBV7-9	TRBD2	TGTGCCAGCAGCCTAAAGGGACTAGCGGGAACAGATACGCAGTATTTT	CASSLKGLAGTDTQYF
TRBJ1-5	many	TRBV6-5	.	TGTGCCAGCAGTTACTCTGGGCAGCACAATCAGCCCCAGCATTTT	CASSYSGQHNQPQHF
TRBJ1-2	many	TRBV20-1	TRBD1	TGCAGTGCCCGATCCCAGGGGGATGGCTACACCTTC	CSARSQGDGYTF
TRBJ2-3	many	TRBV6-5	.	TGTGCCAGCAGTTACTCGTTTCAGATGGATACGCAGTATTTT	CASSYSFQMDTQYF
TRBJ2-3	many	TRBV3-1	TRBD2	TGTGCCAGCAGCCAAGATCCAGCGGGAATGACAGATACGCAGTATTTT	CASSQDPAGMTDTQYF
TRBJ2-7	.	TRBV27	TRBD1	TGTGCCAGCAGTGCCCAGAGACAGGGGGCGTATAGTGAGCAGTACTTC	CASSAQRQGAYSEQYF